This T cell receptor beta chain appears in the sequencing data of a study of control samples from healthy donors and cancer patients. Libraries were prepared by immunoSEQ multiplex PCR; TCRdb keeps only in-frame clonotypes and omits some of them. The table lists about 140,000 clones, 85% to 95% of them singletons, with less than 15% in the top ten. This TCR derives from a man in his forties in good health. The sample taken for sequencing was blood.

The CDR3 spells CASSLQGGVQDTQYF. The CDR3 nucleotides read TGTGCCAGCAGTTTGCAGGGAGGGGTTCAAGATACGCAGTATTTT. The chain combines TRBV28 with TRBJ2-3, with TRBD2 matching 7 bases. The ends lost 3 bases at V and 5 bases at J; junction bases unmatched: 8. This CDR3 comprises 15 residues. From germline, CDR1 is MDHEN and CDR2 SYDVKM. The entire variable domain, with the rest obtained from reference TRBV28 and TRBJ2-3, is as follows: DVKVTQSSRYLVKRTGEKVFLECVQDMDHENMFWYRQDPGLGLRLIYFSYDVKMKEKGDIPEGYSVSREKKERFSLILESASTNQTSMYLCASSLQGGVQDTQYFGPGTRLTVL.